The rows below give T cell receptor beta chains drawn from one sample of a study of blood T cell repertoires in COVID-19. Only in-frame clones appear in the TCRdb table, and some are missing; sequencing was by immunoSEQ multiplex PCR. The table lists 150,000 to 200,000 clones, approximately 83% of them singletons, with 10% to 15% in the top ten. What was sequenced was PBMCs or T cells enriched from blood (not recorded which). The receptors derive from a woman aged 60-75 years who had recovered from COVID-19. The conserved cysteine and the conserved F or W are not part of the CDR3 here.

v_call	j_call	cdr3_aa
TRBV2	TRBJ1-4	ASRKTQGAEEKLF
TRBV2	TRBJ2-7	ASRGTLAYEQY
TRBV24-1	TRBJ1-6	ATRTVTAQNSPLH
TRBV27	TRBJ1-5	ASSPQDPNQPQH
TRBV27	TRBJ2-3	ASTGLAGISTDTQY
TRBV19	TRBJ2-1	ATKPHLEYNEQF
TRBV11-1	TRBJ2-3	ASSLRTPATDTQY
TRBV6-5	TRBJ1-3	ASSSQGLGGNTIY
TRBV6-5	TRBJ2-1	ASREVAGQYNEQF
TRBV2	TRBJ2-3	ASRQAGPTDTQY
TRBV19	TRBJ2-3	ASSWTSGVGLTDTQY
TRBV21-1	TRBJ1-2	ASSKGQPYGYT
TRBV3-1/TRBV3-2	TRBJ2-7	ASSQVPGQGVYEQY
TRBV28	TRBJ1-2	ASSAYRDRHGYT
TRBV5-4	TRBJ2-2	ASSPGLAGTSGELF
TRBV3-1/TRBV3-2	TRBJ1-4	ASSHQSLTVNEKLF
TRBV23-1	TRBJ2-7	ASSQRGQGNWEQY
TRBV2	TRBJ1-5	ASSDRVGNQPQH
TRBV5-1	TRBJ1-1	ASSRPDAEAF
TRBV7-8	TRBJ1-2	ASSPLTGTMDGYT
TRBV28	TRBJ1-6	ASSLGQGSYNSPLH
TRBV2	TRBJ2-3	ASSEGVGGQGKDTQY
TRBV19	TRBJ1-1	ASTGGQAGWTEAF
TRBV9	TRBJ2-7	ASSPGTGYYEQY
TRBV6-5	TRBJ1-5	ASKESGQLNQPQH
TRBV7-3	TRBJ2-3	ASSSGGNRDTQY
TRBV5-6	TRBJ2-2	ASSLRIGELF
TRBV11-2	TRBJ2-7	ASSLGSASGSYEQY
TRBV12-3/TRBV12-4	TRBJ2-5	ASSLTGGETQY
TRBV18	TRBJ1-2	ASSPGDSRIS